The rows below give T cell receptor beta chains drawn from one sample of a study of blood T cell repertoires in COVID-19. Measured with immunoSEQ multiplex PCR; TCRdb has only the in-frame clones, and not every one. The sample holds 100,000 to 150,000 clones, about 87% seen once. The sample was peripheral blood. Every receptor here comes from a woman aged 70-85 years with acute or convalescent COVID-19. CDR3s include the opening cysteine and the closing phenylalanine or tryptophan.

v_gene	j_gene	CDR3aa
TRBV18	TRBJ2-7	CASSSAAGGPYEQYF
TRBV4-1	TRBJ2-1	CASSFDQNGRGGDEQFF
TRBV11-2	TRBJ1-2	CASSLASVGYTF
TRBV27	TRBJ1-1	CASSLRGAGTEAFF
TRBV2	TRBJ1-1	CASRPMTGPNTEAFF
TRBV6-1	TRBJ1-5	CASSETGSSQPQHF
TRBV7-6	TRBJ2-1	CASSLGGLSGNEQFF
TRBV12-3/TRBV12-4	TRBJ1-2	CASSTGYGYTF
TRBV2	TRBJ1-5	CASSGQQSHQPQHF
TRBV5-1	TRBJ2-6	CASSRRTGVISGANVLTF
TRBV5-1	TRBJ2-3	CASSAGLARDTQYF
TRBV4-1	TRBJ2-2	CASSQEGANTGELFF
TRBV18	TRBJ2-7	CASSPTTGTYEQYF
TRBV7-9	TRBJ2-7	CASSLLRSYEQYF
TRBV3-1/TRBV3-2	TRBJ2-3	CASSPRLESAFTDTQYF